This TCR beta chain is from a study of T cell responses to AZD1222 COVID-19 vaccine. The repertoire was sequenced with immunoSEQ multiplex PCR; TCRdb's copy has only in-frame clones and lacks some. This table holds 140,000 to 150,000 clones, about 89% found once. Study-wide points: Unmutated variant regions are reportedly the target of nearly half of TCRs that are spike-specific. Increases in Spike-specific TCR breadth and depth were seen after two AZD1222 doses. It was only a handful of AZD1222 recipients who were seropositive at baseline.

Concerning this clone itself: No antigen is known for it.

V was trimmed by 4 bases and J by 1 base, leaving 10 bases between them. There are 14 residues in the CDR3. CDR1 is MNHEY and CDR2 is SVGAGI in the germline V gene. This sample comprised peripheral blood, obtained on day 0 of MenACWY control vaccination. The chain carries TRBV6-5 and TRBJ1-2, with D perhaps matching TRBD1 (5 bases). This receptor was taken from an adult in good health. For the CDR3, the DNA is TGTGCCAGCAGTTCTACAGGTAGTAACTATGGCTACACCTTC. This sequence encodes CASSSTGSNYGYTF.